Listed below are T cell receptor beta chains from one sample, sequenced in a study of T-cell reconstitution after alpha-beta-depleted transplantation in children. TCRdb reprocessed the PCR reads via MiXCR and lists one record per CDR3 protein. The sample carries 700,000 to 950,000 distinct CDR3 sequences, roughly 15% recorded once. The material was PBMCs, mostly from graft donor cells, obtained 360 days after TCRalphabeta/CD19-depleted stem cell transplant. The receptors derive from a male patient younger than 18 who had a stem cell transplant for acute lymphoblastic leukemia, so the T cells may come from the graft donor. Each CDR3 is given with its conserved first and last residue. The order of the fields is CDR3 protein, CDR3 DNA, V gene, clone size, D gene, J gene. A D gene is named only where the DNA matches it firmly. Size is stated for part of the rows, as once, few or many counts, or as a class when the clone is expanded.

CSVPTSGRRYEQFF | TGCAGCGTTCCCACTAGCGGGAGGAGGTATGAGCAGTTCTTC | TRBV29-1 | few | TRBD2 | TRBJ2-1
CASSQDWSSGTYNEQFF | TGCGCCAGCAGCCAAGATTGGTCTAGCGGGACATACAATGAGCAGTTCTTC | TRBV4-1 | - | TRBD2 | TRBJ2-1
CAVDRGPGGPQHF | TGTGCCGTTGACAGGGGGCCCGGAGGGCCCCAGCATTTT | TRBV24-1 | - | TRBD1 | TRBJ1-5
CASSILWEETQYF | TGTGCCAGTAGTATACTGTGGGAGGAGACCCAGTACTTC | TRBV19 | few | - | TRBJ2-5
CASSLSPDRAAYEQYF | TGTGCCAGCAGTTTATCTCCGGACAGGGCTGCCTACGAGCAGTACTTC | TRBV27 | few | TRBD1 | TRBJ2-7
CSAGLAGGMYEQYF | TGCAGCGCTGGACTAGCGGGAGGAATGTACGAGCAGTACTTC | TRBV29-1 | few | TRBD2 | TRBJ2-7
CASSPGTLRTDTQYF | TGTGCCAGCAGTCCCGGGACCCTCCGCACAGATACGCAGTATTTT | TRBV12-3/TRBV12-4 | few | - | TRBJ2-3
CASSYSDPARTEAFF | TGTGCCAGCAGTTACTCGGACCCGGCGCGCACTGAAGCTTTCTTT | TRBV6-5 | - | - | TRBJ1-1
CASHRDRSPNQPQHF | TGTGCCAGCCACCGGGACAGAAGTCCCAATCAGCCCCAGCATTTT | TRBV19 | once | TRBD1 | TRBJ1-5
CASSPRTSGDNSYNEQFF | TGTGCCAGCAGCCCCAGGACTAGCGGAGACAACTCCTACAATGAGCAGTTCTTC | TRBV7-3 | many | TRBD2 | TRBJ2-1
CASSLSVTATNEKLFF | TGTGCCAGCAGCTTAAGTGTTACGGCAACTAATGAAAAACTGTTTTTT | TRBV7-6 | - | - | TRBJ1-4
CASSSWTLGELFF | TGTGCCAGCAGTTCATGGACCCTCGGGGAGCTGTTTTTT | TRBV12-3/TRBV12-4 | - | - | TRBJ2-2
CASSREGERAEQFF | TGTGCCAGCAGCCGGGAGGGGGAGAGGGCTGAGCAGTTCTTC | TRBV3-1 | - | - | TRBJ2-1